The 25 T cell receptor beta chains below come from one sample, sequenced in a study of blood T cell repertoires in COVID-19. Measured with immunoSEQ multiplex PCR; TCRdb has only the in-frame clones, and not every one. The repertoire has 230,000 or so clones, about 83% of them found once; the top ten carry approximately 8.6%. Sequencing was carried out using peripheral blood. The source of these receptors is a man in his forties with active or convalescent COVID-19.

This rearrangement joins TRBV7-3 to TRBJ2-3; D ambiguous. Germline V gene lookup returns CDR1 SGHTA and CDR2 FQGTGA. Trimming stripped 5 bases from V and 8 bases from J, with 11 bases between. The CDR3 has 12 amino acids. CDR3 DNA: TGTGCCAGCAGCCCCCCCACGGGTACGCAGTATTTT. It codes for CASSPPTGTQYF. The complete variable domain, with remaining parts taken from reference TRBV7-3 and TRBJ2-3, reads GAGVSQTPSNKVTEKGKYVELRCDPISGHTALYWYRQSLGQGPEFLIYFQGTGAADDSGLPNDRFFAVRPEGSVSTLKIQRTERGDSAVYLCASSPPTGTQYFGPGTRLTVL.

This rearrangement joins TRBV4-1 to TRBJ1-6, with no clear D. V was shortened by 1 base and J by 8 bases, with 15 bases between the two germline ends. The CDR3 runs 16 residues. Germline V lookup: CDR1 MGHRA, CDR2 YSYEKL. The CDR3 region is CASSQVVLPGYSPLHF. The CDR3 nucleotides are TGCGCCAGCAGCCAAGTGGTACTTCCAGGCTATTCACCCCTCCACTTT.

The rearrangement links TRBV21-1 to TRBJ2-5; the table's TRBD1 call for D was not verified on the DNA. TRBV21-1 is a pseudogene segment. The CDR3 consists of 12 residues. DNA for the CDR3: TGTGCCAGCAGCACCCAGGGCGAGACCCAGTACTTC. Protein: CASSTQGETQYF.

V usage is TRBV18 and J usage is TRBJ2-7; 7 nucleotides align to TRBD1. J was trimmed by 5 bases and V by 8 bases; bases with no gene match: 9. The CDR3 is made up of 13 amino acids. Germline values: CDR1 KGHSH, CDR2 LQKENI. The CDR3 DNA is TGTGCCAGCGGATCTCCAGGGACAGACGAGCAGTACTTC. This codes for CASGSPGTDEQYF.

The chain is built from TRBV30 and TRBJ2-1; 11 nucleotides agree with TRBD2. Germline trimming cut 7 bases from V and 3 bases from J; bases unmatched to any gene: 5. CDR3 size: 14 residues. Germline CDR1 reads GTSNPN; CDR2 reads SVGIG (reference sequence). CDR3 sequence (DNA): TGTGCCTTTAGCGGGGGGGGCTTCTACAATGAGCAGTTCTTC. This sequence encodes CAFSGGGFYNEQFF.

CDR3 nucleotides: TGCGCCAGCAGCCAAGAGGCGGGGGATGGCTACACCTTC. Its protein product is CASSQEAGDGYTF. This chain uses TRBV4-1 with TRBJ1-2, with D tentatively TRBD1 (5 bases). Germline assignment: CDR1 MGHRA and CDR2 YSYEKL. Trimming stripped 0 bases from V and 6 bases from J, with 8 bases between. The CDR3 covers 13 residues.

The gene calls are TRBV3-1 (or the pseudogene TRBV3-2) and TRBJ2-2; D perhaps matches TRBD1 (5 bases). With 6 bases removed from V and 7 bases from J, the gap between germline ends came to 6 bases. This CDR3 is 11 amino acids long. The V gene's germline CDR1 is LGHDT and CDR2 YNNKEL (reference sequence). The CDR3 region has the DNA TGTGCCAGCAGTAGGGGCGGGGAGCTGTTTTTT. This encodes CASSRGGELFF.

This clone was recorded a few times. The V gene is TRBV11-2, the J gene TRBJ2-3; TRBD2 agrees at 7 bases. This CDR3 region has 15 residues. After removal of 3 bases from V and 5 bases from J, the junction contained 8 bases not matched to a gene. Germline V gene sequence: CDR1 SGHAT, CDR2 FQNNGV. CDR3 amino acids: CASSFLAAFQDTQYF. In DNA, the CDR3 is TGTGCCAGCAGCTTCCTAGCGGCATTTCAAGATACGCAGTATTTT.

Only one count was recorded for this clone. J is TRBJ2-6 and V is TRBV19, with a tentative D call TRBD1 (5 bases). The CDR3 consists of 16 residues. CDR1 is LNHDA and CDR2 is SQIVND in the germline V gene (reference sequence). The V and J ends lost 8 bases and 0 bases respectively, with 14 bases between them. CDR3 protein: CASQGRPISGANVLTF. In DNA form, the CDR3 reads TGTGCCAGTCAGGGTCGGCCTATCTCTGGGGCCAACGTCCTGACTTTC.

This clone was seen a few times. This chain joins TRBV9 and TRBJ2-1; TRBD2 aligns across 9 bases. V dropped 0 bases and J dropped 3; count of bases not matched to a gene: 10. CDR3 length: 18 residues. Germline lookup yields CDR1 SGDLS and CDR2 YYNGEE. The chain's CDR3 is CASSVGVGAGGLYNEQFF. The DNA for the CDR3 is TGTGCCAGCAGCGTAGGAGTTGGAGCGGGGGGACTCTACAATGAGCAGTTCTTC. Using reference TRBV9 and TRBJ2-1 for the parts outside the CDR3, the full variable domain is DSGVTQTPKHLITATGQRVTLRCSPRSGDLSVYWYQQSLDQGLQFLIQYYNGEERAKGNILERFSAQQFPDLHSELNLSSLELGDSALYFCASSVGVGAGGLYNEQFFGPGTRLTVL.

The chain links TRBV3-1 (or the pseudogene TRBV3-2) to TRBJ2-3; no reliable D call. The ends were cut back, 5 bases at V and 6 bases at J, with 9 bases in the middle. Germline assignment: CDR1 LGHDT and CDR2 YNNKEL (reference sequence). The CDR3 spans 12 residues. The CDR3: CASSAAWDTQYF. In nucleotides, the CDR3 is TGTGCCAGCAGCGCGGCGTGGGATACGCAGTATTTT.

The V call is TRBV4-2, the J call TRBJ2-7; TRBD1 matches at 9 bases. The length of the CDR3 is 15 residues. Looked up from germline, CDR1 is LGHNA and CDR2 is YNFKEQ. With 1 base clipped from V and 3 bases from J, the junction kept 4 bases outside the gene matches. CDR3 sequence (DNA): TGTGCCAGCAGCCAAGGGGGACAGGGAGTCTACGAGCAGTACTTC. Its translation is CASSQGGQGVYEQYF.

V usage is TRBV27 and J usage is TRBJ1-1; tentative D call: TRBD1 (5 bases). Trimming left V 4 bases short and J 2 bases short, with 14 bases between. The CDR3 has 15 residues. The germline V gene encodes CDR1 MNHEY and CDR2 SMNVEV (reference sequence). CDR3 region: CASSSPSRDNTEAFF. CDR3 sequence (DNA): TGTGCCAGCAGTTCGCCCAGCAGGGATAACACTGAAGCTTTCTTT.

This chain connects TRBV13 to TRBJ2-7; D uncertain. The CDR3 has 14 residues. V was trimmed by 4 bases and J by 2 bases, leaving 12 bases between them. Germline values: CDR1 PRHDT, CDR2 FYEKMQ (reference sequence). The CDR3 loop is CASSSHLSPYEQYF. For the CDR3, the DNA is TGTGCCAGCAGCTCACACCTTTCCCCCTACGAGCAGTACTTC.

The J gene is TRBJ1-5, the V gene TRBV10-3; 7 bases map to TRBD1. The germline CDR1 and CDR2 sequences are ENHRY and SYGVKD. The CDR3 runs to 16 residues. The trim removed 0 bases at V and 6 bases at J, leaving 8 bases unmatched. CDR3 sequence reads: CAISESIGGQTQPQHF. CDR3 coding DNA: TGTGCCATCAGTGAGTCAATTGGGGGACAGACTCAGCCCCAGCATTTT.

This clone was seen only a few times. The chain carries TRBV19 and TRBJ2-3; perhaps TRBD2 as D (5 bases). Germline assignment: CDR1 LNHDA and CDR2 SQIVND (reference sequence). V was shortened by 6 bases and J by 0 bases, with 13 bases between the two germline ends. The CDR3 has 15 amino acids. CDR3 in DNA: TGTGCCAGTAGGATTGGGAGTTCAAGCACAGATACGCAGTATTTT. Its protein is CASRIGSSSTDTQYF.

This clone turned up a few times. The chain is built from TRBV15 and TRBJ1-5; D call uncertain. The CDR3 length is 15 residues. V was clipped by 4 bases and J by 6 bases, with 16 bases between them. CDR1 LNHNV and CDR2 YYDKDF come from the germline V gene (reference sequence). The CDR3 bases are TGTGCCACCAGCAAGAACCGGGGAAAATTTCAGCCCCAGCATTTT. It encodes CATSKNRGKFQPQHF.

This clone was seen only once. CDR3 region: CASSLNRYNEQFF. Written as DNA, the CDR3 is TGTGCCAGCAGCTTAAATAGATACAATGAGCAGTTCTTC. V and J are TRBV7-9 and TRBJ2-1, with D hard to call. Germline-derived CDR1 and CDR2 are SEHNR and FQNEAQ (reference sequence). This CDR3 is built from 13 residues. Trimming left V 2 bases short and J 4 bases short, with 6 bases between. The entire variable domain, with the rest obtained from reference TRBV7-9 and TRBJ2-1, is as follows: DTGVSQNPRHKITKRGQNVTFRCDPISEHNRLYWYRQTLGQGPEFLTYFQNEAQLEKSRLLSDRFSAERPKGSFSTLEIQRTEQGDSAMYLCASSLNRYNEQFFGPGTRLTVL.

CDR3 in amino acids: CASSQSSGAEAFF. The CDR3 coding sequence is TGTGCCAGCAGCCAATCGTCCGGGGCTGAAGCTTTCTTT. J is TRBJ1-1 and V is TRBV7-3, with unresolved D. Germline V gene sequence: CDR1 SGHTA, CDR2 FQGTGA. The CDR3 sequence is 13 residues long. V was clipped by 5 bases and J by 6 bases, with 13 bases between them.

The chain links TRBV10-3 to TRBJ1-3; D remains ambiguous. CDR3 length equals 15 residues. The germline V gene has CDR1 ENHRY and CDR2 SYGVKD. V was pared by 3 bases and J by 0 bases, with 9 bases between. The DNA for the CDR3 is TGTGCCATCAGTGACACCGGGATCTCTGGAAACACCATATATTTT. Protein: CAISDTGISGNTIYF.

The chain couples TRBV20-1 to TRBJ2-3; 8 bases map to TRBD1. The CDR3 is 14 residues long. V trimming: 3 bases; J trimming: 6 bases; junction bases outside the gene matches: 8. Germline V gene sequence: CDR1 DFQATT, CDR2 SNEGSKA (reference sequence). The CDR3 loop reads CSASGQGAPDTQYF. CDR3 coding DNA: TGCAGTGCTAGTGGACAGGGAGCCCCGGATACGCAGTATTTT.

The genes are TRBV18 and TRBJ2-4, with TRBD1 matching over 7 bases. With 0 bases clipped from V and 1 base from J, the junction kept 6 bases outside the gene matches. Germline V CDR1 and CDR2: KGHSH, LQKENI. CDR3 size: 17 residues. The CDR3 is CASSPPLAQGAKNIQYF. CDR3 nucleotide sequence: TGTGCCAGCTCACCACCGTTGGCACAGGGGGCCAAAAACATTCAGTACTTC.

The chain uses TRBV12-3 or TRBV12-4 and TRBJ1-5; D ambiguous. V dropped 6 bases and J dropped 7 bases, with 13 bases sitting between them. The length of the CDR3 is 13 residues. The CDR3 spells CASRLGVVQPQHF. The DNA of the CDR3 is TGTGCCAGCAGACTAGGTGTTGTGCAGCCCCAGCATTTT.

The rearrangement links TRBV5-1 to TRBJ2-1; 9 bases match TRBD2. Per the germline V gene, CDR1 is SGHRS and CDR2 is YFSETQ. The CDR3 consists of 16 residues. The V segment lost 3 bases and the J segment 11 bases; nucleotides outside the gene matches: 15. The chain's CDR3 is CASSSGLTAGGEKQFF. For the CDR3, the DNA is TGCGCCAGCAGCTCCGGACTTACAGCGGGGGGCGAGAAGCAGTTCTTC.

The chain recombines TRBV3-1 (or the pseudogene TRBV3-2) with TRBJ1-1; the D gene is possibly TRBD1 (6 bases). V gave up 0 bases and J gave up 1 base, with 18 bases separating them. The CDR3 covers 18 residues. The germline CDR1 and CDR2 sequences are LGHDT and YNNKEL (reference sequence). CDR3 region: CASSQDRWIGQQNTEAFF. For the CDR3, the DNA is TGTGCCAGCAGCCAAGATCGATGGATCGGACAGCAGAACACTGAAGCTTTCTTT.